Listed here are 20 T cell receptor beta chains from one sample, sequenced in a study of PD-1 blockade in classical Hodgkin lymphoma (dated by TCRdb to 2020 to 2021). The time point label for this specimen denotes: cycle 2 day 1 (C2D1) of nivolumab. All trial patients had relapsed after autologous stem cell transplantation, with cohorts A, B and C differing in prior brentuximab vedotin exposure. Library construction relied on the immunoSEQ multiplex PCR assay. TCRdb mirrors the immuneACCESS table, restricted to in-frame sequences. Some clones are absent from its copies; in checked studies, under half trace to an unresolved V gene, and the reason for the others is unknown. Present in this sample are about 27,000 clones, approximately 80% of which were seen just once. The ten top clones hold 30% to 40% of the sample. The sample here was peripheral blood mononuclear cells (PBMCs), taken before the second cycle of nivolumab. These receptors originate from a human donor with classical Hodgkin lymphoma.

The gene calls are TRBV27 and TRBJ1-4; D is unclear. CDR1 is MNHEY and CDR2 is SMNVEV in the germline V gene (reference sequence). Trimming left V 5 bases short and J 5 bases short, with 12 bases between. CDR3 length equals 14 residues. CDR3: CASSRLSANEKLFF. In DNA, the CDR3 is TGTGCCAGCAGTCGACTCTCGGCCAATGAAAAACTGTTTTTT.

This rearrangement joins TRBV5-1 to TRBJ2-7, with 9 bases fitting TRBD1. The CDR3 loop spans 15 amino acids. CDR1 is SGHRS and CDR2 is YFSETQ in the germline V gene. The ends lost 3 bases at V and 5 bases at J; junction bases unmatched: 9. CDR3 protein: CASSSPGTGTDEQYF. The CDR3 DNA reads TGCGCCAGCAGCTCGCCCGGGACAGGGACCGACGAGCAGTACTTC.

The chain has TRBV11-3 and TRBJ2-2, with D tentatively TRBD1 or TRBD2 (6 bases each). The germline V and J ends were trimmed by 2 bases and 6 bases, with 10 bases remaining between them. This CDR3 region has 14 residues. Per germline, CDR1 SGHNT and CDR2 YENEEA. The CDR3 region is CASSLLRGAGELFF. The CDR3 DNA reads TGTGCCAGCAGCTTACTAAGGGGGGCCGGGGAGCTGTTTTTT. Filled out from reference TRBV11-3 and TRBJ2-2, the complete variable domain reads EAGVVQSPRYKIIEKKQPVAFWCNPISGHNTLYWYLQNLGQGPELLIRYENEEAVDDSQLPKDRFSAERLKGVDSTLKIQPAELGDSAVYLCASSLLRGAGELFFGEGSRLTVL.

This chain links TRBV7-9 with TRBJ1-5; possibly TRBD1 for D (6 bases). The CDR3 loop spans 15 amino acids. Germline V gene data show CDR1 as SEHNR and CDR2 as FQNEAQ (reference sequence). Trimming removed 5 bases from V and 5 bases from J, with 16 bases in between. As DNA, the CDR3 is TGTGCCAGCAGCCCCAAAGGCGCAGGGGATCAGCCCCAGCATTTT. Translating it yields CASSPKGAGDQPQHF.

The chain carries TRBV10-3 and TRBJ1-6, with 8 bases aligning to TRBD1. Trimming cost V 7 bases and J 7 bases; bases outside gene matches: 3. CDR3 size: 13 residues. Germline assignment: CDR1 ENHRY and CDR2 SYGVKD. Written as DNA, the CDR3 is TGTGCCATCATGGCAGGGGGCAATTCACCCCTCCACTTT. It codes for CAIMAGGNSPLHF.

The chain links TRBV6-4 to TRBJ2-2; maybe TRBD1 (6 bases). CDR1 is MRHNA, CDR2 SNTAGT, per germline. CDR3 length: 14 residues. Trimming removed 5 bases at V and 5 bases at J, with 12 bases between. CDR3 in amino acids: CASSRQEGTGELFF. The CDR3 nucleotides read TGTGCCAGCAGTCGACAGGAAGGGACCGGGGAGCTGTTTTTT.

The chain uses TRBV5-1 and TRBJ2-2; a possible D gene is TRBD2 (6 bases). Germline V gene sequence: CDR1 SGHRS, CDR2 YFSETQ. The CDR3 covers 14 residues. The V gene lost 4 bases and the J gene lost 8 bases, with 15 bases spanning the gap. The CDR3 loop is CASSHLTGTGELFF. CDR3 nucleotides: TGCGCCAGCAGCCACTTAACCGGGACTGGGGAGCTGTTTTTT.

This clone was recorded once. The chain employs TRBV18 and TRBJ1-1; 7 positions match TRBD1. Trimming removed 3 bases from V and 0 bases from J; junction bases left unmatched: 1. CDR1 and CDR2 (germline): KGHSH, LQKENI. The CDR3 is 14 residues long. CDR3 nucleotides: TGTGCCAGCTCACCGGGACAGCTGAACACTGAAGCTTTCTTT. This encodes CASSPGQLNTEAFF.

The chain employs TRBV7-9 and TRBJ2-3, with 9 bases lining up with TRBD2. Per the germline V gene, CDR1 is SEHNR and CDR2 is FQNEAQ (reference sequence). With V trimmed by 5 bases and J by 2 bases, 5 bases remained unmatched. The CDR3 totals 15 residues. This CDR3 reads CASSPSGGHTDTQYF. CDR3 bases: TGTGCCAGCAGCCCAAGCGGGGGGCACACAGATACGCAGTATTTT.

The rearrangement joins TRBV5-1 to TRBJ2-1; 10 bases are shared with TRBD1. Germline loops: CDR1 SGHRS, CDR2 YFSETQ. V was clipped by 4 bases and J by 3 bases; unmatched bases: 4. CDR3 length: 15 residues. The CDR3 reads CASSPGQGGYNEQFF. CDR3 coding DNA: TGCGCCAGCAGCCCTGGACAGGGGGGCTACAATGAGCAGTTCTTC.

The chain employs TRBV28 and TRBJ2-7, with D maybe TRBD1 (5 bases). CDR3 length: 12 residues. Germline loops: CDR1 MDHEN, CDR2 SYDVKM. Trimming shortened V by 3 bases and J by 6 bases, and 9 bases separated the two germline ends. The CDR3 region has the DNA TGTGCCAGCAGTTTGGCAGGGTTCGAGCAGTACTTC. As protein: CASSLAGFEQYF.

The rearrangement joins TRBV11-2 to TRBJ2-1; perhaps TRBD2 as D (5 bases). The CDR3 extends over 14 amino acids. Germline V lookup: CDR1 SGHAT, CDR2 FQNNGV. Trimming left V 5 bases short and J 6 bases short, with 14 bases between. The CDR3 here is CASSPPTSGNEQFF. CDR3 nucleotides: TGTGCCAGCAGCCCCCCGACGAGCGGCAATGAGCAGTTCTTC.

This clone was observed a handful of times. The chain links TRBV6-5 to TRBJ1-2; D gene unclear. With 7 bases removed from V and 1 base from J, the gap between germline ends came to 7 bases. The germline V gene encodes CDR1 MNHEY and CDR2 SVGAGI. This CDR3 contains 12 residues. The CDR3: CASKERNYGYTF. The CDR3 DNA reads as TGTGCCAGCAAGGAACGTAACTATGGCTACACCTTC.

The rearrangement links TRBV4-3 to TRBJ1-2, with D unresolved. Trimming took 0 bases from V and 4 from J, leaving 3 bases between them. This CDR3 is built from 12 residues. Germline V lookup: CDR1 LGHNA, CDR2 YSLEER. The CDR3 DNA sequence: TGCGCCAGCAGCCAAGAACGCTATGGCTACACCTTC. Protein sequence: CASSQERYGYTF.

The CDR3, as DNA: TGTGCCAGCAGCTTGGCTTTCGGACCAGGCGAGCAGTACTTC. It specifies CASSLAFGPGEQYF. The chain is built from TRBV5-5 and TRBJ2-7; no clear D gene. The CDR3 covers 14 residues. The V gene's germline CDR1 is SGHKS and CDR2 YYEKEE (reference sequence). Trimming stripped 0 bases from V and 6 bases from J, with 13 bases between.

CDR3 in amino acids: CASSANRGYEQYF. The CDR3 DNA sequence: TGTGCCAGCAGCGCCAACAGGGGATACGAGCAGTACTTC. This chain uses TRBV7-6 with TRBJ2-7, with 7 bases that match TRBD1. CDR1 and CDR2 from the germline V gene are SGHVS and FNYEAQ. The V and J ends lost 5 bases and 4 bases, in that order; junction bases with no gene match: 5. This CDR3 is built from 13 residues. Full variable domain (remainder filled in from reference TRBV7-6 and TRBJ2-7): GAGVSQSPRYKVTKRGQDVALRCDPISGHVSLYWYRQALGQGPEFLTYFNYEAQQDKSGLPNDRFSAERPEGSISTLTIQRTEQRDSAMYRCASSANRGYEQYFGPGTRLTVT.

The table lists this clone with a few counts. The chain uses TRBV5-4 and TRBJ2-5; 7 nucleotides align to TRBD2. The CDR3 has 15 amino acids. Germline loops: CDR1 SGHNT, CDR2 YYREEE (reference sequence). The trim removed 3 bases at V and 1 base at J, leaving 6 bases unmatched. The CDR3 region has the DNA TGTGCCAGCAGCTCAACGCGGGGGACCCAAGAGACCCAGTACTTC. Translation: CASSSTRGTQETQYF.

This clone was seen only a few times. The chain carries TRBV12-5 and TRBJ1-6; 7 bases are shared with TRBD1. The germline V gene encodes CDR1 LGHNT and CDR2 FRNRAP. The CDR3 is made up of 17 amino acids. With V trimmed by 3 bases and J by 7 bases, 12 bases remained unmatched. CDR3 loop: CASGFEYPGQTNSPLHF. The CDR3 nucleotides are TGTGCTAGTGGTTTTGAGTACCCGGGACAGACAAATTCACCCCTCCACTTT.

This clone occurred a few times. This rearrangement joins TRBV2 to TRBJ1-1; D is undetermined. The V end was cut by 6 bases, the J end by 8 bases, with 16 bases between. The CDR3 is made up of 13 amino acids. The germline gives CDR1 SNHLY, CDR2 FYNNEI. The DNA for the CDR3 is TGTGCCAGCAGGGGCATGGTGAACGGCGAAGCTTTCTTT. This sequence encodes CASRGMVNGEAFF.

This clone was seen only a few times. The chain carries TRBV30 and TRBJ2-5; no clear D gene. The germline V and J ends were trimmed by 3 bases and 3 bases, with 8 bases remaining between them. CDR1 and CDR2 (germline): GTSNPN, SVGIG (reference sequence). The CDR3 contains 12 residues. CDR3 sequence: CAWSSNEETQYF. In DNA, the CDR3 is TGTGCCTGGAGCTCGAACGAAGAGACCCAGTACTTC.